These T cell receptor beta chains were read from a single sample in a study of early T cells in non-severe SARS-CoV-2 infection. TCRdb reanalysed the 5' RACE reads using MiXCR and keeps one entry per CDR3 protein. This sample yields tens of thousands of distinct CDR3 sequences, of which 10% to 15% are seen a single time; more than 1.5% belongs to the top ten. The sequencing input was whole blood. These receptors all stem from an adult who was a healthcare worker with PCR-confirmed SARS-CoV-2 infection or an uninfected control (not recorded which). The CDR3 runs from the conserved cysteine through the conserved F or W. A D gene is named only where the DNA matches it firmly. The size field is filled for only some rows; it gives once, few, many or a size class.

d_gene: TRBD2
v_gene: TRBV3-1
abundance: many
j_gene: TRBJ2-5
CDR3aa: CASSQGTLAGGRGETQYF
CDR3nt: TGTGCCAGCAGCCAAGGCACACTAGCGGGGGGTCGCGGAGAGACCCAGTACTTC

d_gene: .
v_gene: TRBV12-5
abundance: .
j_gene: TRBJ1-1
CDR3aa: CASGSRGNTEAFF
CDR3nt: TGTGCTAGTGGTTCCCGGGGGAACACTGAAGCTTTCTTT

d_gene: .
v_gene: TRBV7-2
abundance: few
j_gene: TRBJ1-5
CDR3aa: CASSPEALGDQPQHF
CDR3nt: TGTGCCAGCAGCCCCGAGGCGTTGGGGGATCAGCCCCAGCATTTT

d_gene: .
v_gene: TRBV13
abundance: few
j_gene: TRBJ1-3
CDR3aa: CASRTGPLSGNTIYF
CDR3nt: TGTGCCAGCAGGACAGGCCCTCTCTCTGGAAACACCATATATTTT

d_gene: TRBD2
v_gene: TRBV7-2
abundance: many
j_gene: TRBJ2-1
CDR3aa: CASTLSGGPGEQFF
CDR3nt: TGTGCCAGCACCTTAAGCGGGGGTCCGGGTGAGCAGTTCTTC

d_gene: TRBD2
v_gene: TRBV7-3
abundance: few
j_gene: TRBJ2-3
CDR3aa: CASSHWTSGGTQYF
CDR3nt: TGTGCCAGCAGCCACTGGACTAGTGGGGGTACGCAGTATTTT

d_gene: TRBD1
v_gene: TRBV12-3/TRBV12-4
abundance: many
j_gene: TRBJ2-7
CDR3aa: CASSPTLRQGVTYEQYF
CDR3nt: TGTGCCAGCAGTCCCACGCTCAGACAGGGGGTAACCTACGAGCAGTACTTC

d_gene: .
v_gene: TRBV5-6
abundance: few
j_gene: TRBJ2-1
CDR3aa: CASSLENRGPNEQFF
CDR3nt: TGTGCCAGCAGCTTGGAGAACCGAGGGCCCAATGAGCAGTTCTTC

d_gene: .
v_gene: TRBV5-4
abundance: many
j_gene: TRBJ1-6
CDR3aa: CASTPGRGRNSPLHF
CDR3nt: TGTGCCAGCACTCCGGGGAGGGGTCGGAATTCACCCCTCCACTTT

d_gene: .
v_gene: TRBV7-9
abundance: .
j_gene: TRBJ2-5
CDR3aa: CASVAGPSREETQYF
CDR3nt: TGTGCCAGCGTTGCCGGCCCAAGTCGGGAAGAGACCCAGTACTTC

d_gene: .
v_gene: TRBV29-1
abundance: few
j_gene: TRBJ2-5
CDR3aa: CSVEDRAGADDTQYF
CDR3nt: TGCAGCGTTGAAGATCGGGCAGGGGCGGATGATACCCAGTACTTC

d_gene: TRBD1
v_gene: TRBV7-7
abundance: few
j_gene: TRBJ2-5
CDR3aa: CASSLAGQGSRETQYF
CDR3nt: TGTGCTAGCAGCCTAGCCGGACAGGGGAGTAGGGAGACCCAGTACTTC

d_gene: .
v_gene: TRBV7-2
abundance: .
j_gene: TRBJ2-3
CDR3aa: CASSLGLTDTQYF
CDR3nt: TGTGCCAGCAGCTTAGGGCTCACAGATACGCAGTATTTT

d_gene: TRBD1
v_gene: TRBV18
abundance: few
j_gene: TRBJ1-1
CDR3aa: CASSPPSLGQANTEAFF
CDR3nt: TGTGCCAGCTCACCACCGAGTTTGGGACAGGCGAACACTGAAGCTTTCTTT

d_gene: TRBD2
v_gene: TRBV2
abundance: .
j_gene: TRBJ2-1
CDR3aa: CASSEYRLAEQFF
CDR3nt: TGTGCCAGCAGTGAATATAGACTAGCTGAGCAGTTCTTC

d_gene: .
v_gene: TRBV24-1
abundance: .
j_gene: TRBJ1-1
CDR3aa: CATSDLTRATEAFF
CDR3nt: TGTGCCACCAGTGATTTAACCAGGGCTACTGAAGCTTTCTTT

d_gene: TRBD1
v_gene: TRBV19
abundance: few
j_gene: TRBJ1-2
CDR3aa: CASSDRANYGYTF
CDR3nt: TGTGCCAGTAGCGACAGGGCGAACTATGGCTACACCTTC

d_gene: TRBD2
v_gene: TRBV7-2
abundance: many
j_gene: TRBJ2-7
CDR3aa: CASSLVGTSGGAAYEQYF
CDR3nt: TGTGCCAGCAGCTTAGTGGGGACTAGCGGGGGGGCAGCCTACGAGCAGTACTTC

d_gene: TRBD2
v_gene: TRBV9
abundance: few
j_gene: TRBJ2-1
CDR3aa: CASSSTSGGADEQFF
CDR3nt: TGTGCCAGCAGCTCAACTAGCGGGGGGGCCGATGAGCAGTTCTTC

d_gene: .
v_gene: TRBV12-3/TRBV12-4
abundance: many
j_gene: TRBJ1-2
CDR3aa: CASTLRGYGYTF
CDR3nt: TGTGCCAGCACCCTAAGGGGATATGGCTACACCTTC

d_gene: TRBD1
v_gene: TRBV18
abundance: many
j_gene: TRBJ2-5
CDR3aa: CASSPTGTQETQYF
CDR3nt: TGTGCCAGCTCACCGACAGGGACCCAAGAGACCCAGTACTTC

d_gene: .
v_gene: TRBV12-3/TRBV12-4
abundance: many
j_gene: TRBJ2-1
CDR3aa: CASSPTSYNEQFF
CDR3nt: TGTGCCAGCAGTCCGACCTCCTACAATGAGCAGTTCTTC

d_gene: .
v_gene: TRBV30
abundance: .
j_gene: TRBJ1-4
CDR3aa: CAWSVRQGNEKLFF
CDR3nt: TGTGCCTGGAGTGTGAGGCAGGGGAATGAAAAACTGTTTTTT

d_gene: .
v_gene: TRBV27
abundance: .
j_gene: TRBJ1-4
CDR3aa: CASSLNTARNNEKLFF
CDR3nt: TGTGCCAGCAGTCTAAATACAGCCCGAAATAATGAAAAACTGTTTTTT

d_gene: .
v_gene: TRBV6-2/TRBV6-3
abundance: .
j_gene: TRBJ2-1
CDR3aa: CASTLYRGSSYNEQFF
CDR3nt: TGTGCCAGCACCCTTTACCGGGGAAGCTCCTACAATGAGCAGTTCTTC